The 5 T cell receptor beta chains listed next were all sequenced from one sample in a study of blood T cells in healthy people across ages. PCR was performed a second time for about 7 to 12 cycles using a sample-barcoded 5' primer and a J-beta primer mix. TCRdb ran MiXCR on the 5' RACE reads and lists one entry per CDR3 protein. Found here are about 780,000 distinct CDR3 sequences, approximately 59% of them singletons; the top ten hold 25% to 35%. The material sequenced was blood. Every receptor here comes from a young man in good health.

This rearrangement joins TRBV7-2 to TRBJ2-1, with D perhaps matching TRBD1 (5 bases). V gave up 7 bases and J gave up 0 bases, with 10 bases separating them. This CDR3 region has 14 residues. Germline CDR1 reads SGHTA; CDR2 reads FQGNSA. CDR3 in amino acids: CASTLDSSYNEQFF. CDR3 nucleotide sequence: TGTGCCAGCACCCTAGACAGCTCCTACAATGAGCAGTTCTTC.

This clonotype is a singleton in its sample. V is TRBV3-1 and J is TRBJ2-1; D perhaps matches TRBD1 (6 bases). Germline V gene sequence: CDR1 LGHDT, CDR2 YNNKEL (reference sequence). Trimming removed 4 bases from V and 10 bases from J, with 17 bases in between. The CDR3 runs to 14 residues. This CDR3 is CASSPYRVQREQFF. The CDR3 DNA reads TGTGCCAGCAGCCCCTACAGGGTACAAAGGGAGCAGTTCTTC.

Concerning this clonotype: Germline and junction disagree at one end, which may indicate a read error. The chain joins TRBV7-2 to TRBJ2-1, with a tentative D call TRBD1 (6 bases). The J call may be in error: the DNA end matches TRBJ2-7 better. The CDR3 totals 15 residues. CDR1 is SGHTA and CDR2 is FQGNSA in the germline V gene. The CDR3 loop is CASSSFQGKAYGQYF. The CDR3 bases are TGTGCCAGCAGCTCCTTTCAGGGGAAGGCCTACGGGCAGTACTTC.

This sequence joins TRBV18 and TRBJ1-3; D gene ambiguous. The CDR3 covers 16 residues. V shed 4 bases and J shed 2 bases, with 15 bases lying between them. The germline CDR1 and CDR2 sequences are KGHSH and LQKENI. This chain's CDR3 is CASSQRQKGTGNTIYF. In DNA, the CDR3 is TGTGCCAGCTCACAACGGCAGAAGGGTACTGGAAACACCATATATTTT.

The chain employs TRBV24-1 and TRBJ2-5, with D maybe TRBD1 (6 bases). Trimming removed 4 bases at V and 1 base at J, with 12 bases between. Germline V CDR1 and CDR2: KGHDR, SFDVKD. The CDR3 covers 15 residues. DNA of the CDR3: TGTGCCACCAGTGAGAACCGGGACACCCAAGAGACCCAGTACTTC. It translates to CATSENRDTQETQYF.